This TCR beta chain appears in the sequencing data of a study of blood T cell repertoires in COVID-19. Unmatched junction bases numbered 11, after V lost 5 bases and J lost 10 bases. CDR1 and CDR2 from the germline V gene are SGHTA and FQGTGA. CDR3 length: 15 residues. Authors' data handling: The assay estimated nucleated cells by amplifying reference gene primers. The table came from immunoSEQ multiplex PCR; TCRdb's copy has only in-frame clones and leaves some out. V and J calls and clone size are those listed in that table; D and trimming were worked out from the DNA. This table has 310,000 or so clones, about 87% appearing once. Participants spanned ages roughly 18 to 95 years and resided in 24 US areas.

The rearrangement links TRBV7-3 to TRBJ2-1, with 10 bases aligning to TRBD2. Sequenced sample: PBMCs or T cells enriched from blood (not recorded which). The TCR originated in a woman under 30 who had recovered from COVID-19. DNA for the CDR3: TGTGCCAGCAGCCACCAGCGGGAGGGCATCCACGAGCAGTTCTTC. This encodes CASSHQREGIHEQFF.